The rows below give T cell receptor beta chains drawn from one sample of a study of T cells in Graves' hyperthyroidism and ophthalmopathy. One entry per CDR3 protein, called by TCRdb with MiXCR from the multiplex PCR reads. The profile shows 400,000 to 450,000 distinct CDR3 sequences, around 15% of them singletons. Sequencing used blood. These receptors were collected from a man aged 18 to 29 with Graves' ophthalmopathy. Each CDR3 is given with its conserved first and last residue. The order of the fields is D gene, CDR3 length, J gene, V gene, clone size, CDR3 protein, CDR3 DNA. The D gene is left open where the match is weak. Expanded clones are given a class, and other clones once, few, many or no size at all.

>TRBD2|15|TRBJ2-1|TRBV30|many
CAWSVGASGVNEQFF
TGTGCCTGGAGTGTAGGGGCTAGCGGGGTAAATGAGCAGTTCTTC
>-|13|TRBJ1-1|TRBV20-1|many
CSASQPDRNEAFF
TGCAGTGCTAGCCAACCCGACAGAAATGAAGCTTTCTTT
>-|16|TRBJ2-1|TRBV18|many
CASSPVAVSSYNEQFF
TGTGCCAGCTCACCAGTAGCGGTTAGCTCCTACAATGAGCAGTTCTTC
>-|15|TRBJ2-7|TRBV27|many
CASSAGPSNVYEQYF
TGTGCCAGCAGTGCCGGGCCGAGCAATGTCTACGAGCAGTACTTC
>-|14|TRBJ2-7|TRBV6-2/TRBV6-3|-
CASSRPGTAYEQYF
TGTGCCAGCAGCCGACCTGGGACGGCCTACGAGCAGTACTTC
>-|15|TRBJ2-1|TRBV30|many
CAWSVAASSYNEQFF
TGTGCCTGGAGTGTAGCGGCGAGCTCCTACAATGAGCAGTTCTTC
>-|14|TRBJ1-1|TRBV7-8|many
CASSLSRTNTEAFF
TGTGCCAGCAGCTTATCCAGGACGAACACTGAAGCTTTCTTT
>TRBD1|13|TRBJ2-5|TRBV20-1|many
CSAKGQGGETQYF
TGCAGTGCTAAGGGACAGGGTGGAGAGACCCAGTACTTC
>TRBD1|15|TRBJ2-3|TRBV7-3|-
CASSPSTGAADTQYF
TGTGCCAGCAGCCCCTCGACAGGGGCCGCAGATACGCAGTATTTT
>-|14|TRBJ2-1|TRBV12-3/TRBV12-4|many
CASSLRGTYNEQFF
TGTGCCAGCAGTTTACGGGGGACCTACAATGAGCAGTTCTTC
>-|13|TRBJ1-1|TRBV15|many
CATSYRGFLGAFF
TGTGCCACCAGCTACCGAGGATTCCTGGGGGCTTTCTTT
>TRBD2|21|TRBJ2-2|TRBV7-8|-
CASSPQFTHGVAGANTGELFF
TGTGCCAGCAGCCCCCAATTTACCCATGGGGTAGCGGGAGCGAACACCGGGGAGCTGTTTTTT
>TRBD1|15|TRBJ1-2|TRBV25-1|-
CASSEGGRGHYGYTF
TGTGCCAGCAGTGAAGGGGGCAGGGGGCACTATGGCTACACCTTC
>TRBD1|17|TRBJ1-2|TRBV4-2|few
CASSQPFLRTGGSGYTF
TGTGCCAGCAGCCAGCCCTTTTTACGGACAGGGGGTTCTGGCTACACCTTC
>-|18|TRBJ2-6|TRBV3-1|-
CASSQDFGGTTGANVLTF
TGTGCCAGCAGCCAAGATTTTGGAGGGACCACTGGGGCCAACGTCCTGACTTTC
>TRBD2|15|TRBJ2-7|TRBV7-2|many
CASSVWTSGAYEQYF
TGTGCCAGCAGCGTCTGGACTAGCGGAGCCTACGAGCAGTACTTC
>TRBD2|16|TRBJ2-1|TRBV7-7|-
CASSLGLAGGRHEQFF
TGTGCTAGCAGTCTTGGACTAGCGGGAGGGAGGCATGAGCAGTTCTTC
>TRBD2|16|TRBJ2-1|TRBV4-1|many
CASSLGRGRGNNEQFF
TGCGCCAGCAGCCTCGGCCGTGGGCGGGGGAACAATGAGCAGTTCTTC
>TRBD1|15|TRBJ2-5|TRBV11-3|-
CASSLARQGQGTQYF
TGTGCCAGCAGCTTAGCCCGACAGGGTCAAGGGACCCAGTATTTC
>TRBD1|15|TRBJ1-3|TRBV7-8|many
CASSLTGGSGNTIYF
TGTGCCAGCAGCTTAACAGGGGGCTCTGGAAACACCATATATTTT
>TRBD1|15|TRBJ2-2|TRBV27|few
CASSLKQGLTGELFF
TGTGCCAGCAGTTTAAAACAGGGGCTCACCGGGGAGCTGTTTTTT
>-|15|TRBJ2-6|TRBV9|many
CASSVEPGQANVLTF
TGTGCCAGCAGCGTAGAGCCGGGACAAGCCAACGTCCTGACTTTC
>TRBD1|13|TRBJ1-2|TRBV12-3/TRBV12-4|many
CASKGQGDYGYTF
TGTGCCAGCAAAGGACAGGGAGACTATGGCTACACCTTC
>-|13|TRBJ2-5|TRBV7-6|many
CASSANHQETQYF
TGTGCCAGCAGCGCGAACCACCAAGAGACCCAGTACTTC
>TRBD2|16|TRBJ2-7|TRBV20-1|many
CSARETGLAVAYEQYF
TGCAGTGCTAGAGAAACGGGACTAGCGGTTGCCTACGAGCAGTACTTC
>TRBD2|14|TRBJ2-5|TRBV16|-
CASSQGTRGETQYF
TGTGCCAGCAGCCAAGGGACTAGAGGTGAGACCCAGTACTTC
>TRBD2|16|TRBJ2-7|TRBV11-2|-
CASSLVASGGSYEQYF
TGTGCCAGCAGCTTAGTGGCTAGCGGGGGCTCCTACGAGCAGTACTTC
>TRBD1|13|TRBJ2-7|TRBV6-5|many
CASSYRGLYEQYF
TGTGCCAGCAGTTACAGGGGGCTATACGAGCAGTACTTC
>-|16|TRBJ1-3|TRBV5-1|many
CASSPLHGASGNTIYF
TGCGCCAGCAGCCCATTACATGGGGCGAGTGGAAACACCATATATTTT
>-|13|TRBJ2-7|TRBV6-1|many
CASSFGTSYEQYF
TGTGCCAGCAGTTTCGGGACCTCCTACGAGCAGTACTTC
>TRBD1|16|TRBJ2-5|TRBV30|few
CAWSFGYGTGQETQYF
TGTGCCTGGAGTTTTGGTTACGGGACAGGACAAGAGACCCAGTACTTC
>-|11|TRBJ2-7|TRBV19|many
CASSNSYEQYF
TGTGCCAGCAGCAACTCCTACGAGCAGTACTTC
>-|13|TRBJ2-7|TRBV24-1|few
CATSGGRGGEQYF
TGTGCCACCAGTGGGGGCAGGGGTGGCGAGCAGTACTTC
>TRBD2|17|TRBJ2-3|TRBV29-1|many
CSAQGLAGGLRTDTQYF
TGCAGCGCCCAGGGACTAGCGGGAGGCCTCAGGACAGATACGCAGTATTTT
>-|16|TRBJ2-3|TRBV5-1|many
CASSLSSGGPTDTQYF
TGCGCCAGCAGCTTGTCGTCGGGGGGCCCCACAGATACGCAGTATTTT
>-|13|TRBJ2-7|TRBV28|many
CASSLEALGEQYF
TGTGCCAGCAGTTTAGAGGCCCTGGGCGAGCAGTACTTC
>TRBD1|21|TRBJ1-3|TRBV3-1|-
CASSQDFPRGQGAFSGNTIYF
TGTGCCAGCAGCCAAGATTTCCCCCGCGGACAGGGGGCTTTCTCTGGAAACACCATATATTTT
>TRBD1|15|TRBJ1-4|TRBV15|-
CATSRKGQGSEKLFF
TGTGCCACCAGCAGAAAGGGACAGGGGAGTGAAAAACTGTTTTTT
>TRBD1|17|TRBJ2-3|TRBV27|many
CASSLAWTGVITDTQYF
TGTGCCAGCAGTTTAGCCTGGACAGGGGTCATCACAGATACGCAGTATTTT
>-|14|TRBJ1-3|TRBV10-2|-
CASYQGLLGNTIYF
TGCGCCAGCTATCAGGGGCTACTGGGAAACACCATATATTTT
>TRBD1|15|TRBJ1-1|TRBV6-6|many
CASSYLGRGGTEAFF
TGTGCCAGCAGTTACTTGGGCAGGGGGGGGACTGAAGCTTTCTTT
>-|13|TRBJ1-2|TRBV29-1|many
CSVESGSVYGYTF
TGCAGCGTTGAGAGCGGAAGCGTCTATGGCTACACCTTC
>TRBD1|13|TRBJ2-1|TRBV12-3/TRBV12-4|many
CASSFTGVNEQFF
TGTGCCAGCAGTTTCACAGGGGTCAATGAGCAGTTCTTC
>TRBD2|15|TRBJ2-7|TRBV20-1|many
CSANPGTSGHYEQYF
TGCAGTGCTAACCCAGGGACTAGCGGTCATTACGAGCAGTACTTC
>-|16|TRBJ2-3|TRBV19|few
CASSIYVPGSTDTQYF
TGTGCCAGTAGTATTTACGTCCCGGGTAGCACAGATACGCAGTATTTT
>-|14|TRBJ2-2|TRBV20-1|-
CSASSSRRTGELFF
TGCAGTGCTAGTTCTAGCCGTAGGACCGGGGAGCTGTTTTTT
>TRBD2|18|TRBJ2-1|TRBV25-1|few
CASSELDSGGLLYNEQFF
TGTGCCAGCAGTGAATTGGATAGCGGGGGACTGTTATACAATGAGCAGTTCTTC
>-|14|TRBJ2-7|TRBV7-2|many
CASSWGTTSGEQYF
TGTGCCAGCAGCTGGGGGACAACTTCGGGGGAGCAGTACTTC
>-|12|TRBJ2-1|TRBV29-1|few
CSARGDWKLGFF
TGCAGCGCACGAGGGGATTGGAAACTAGGGTTCTTC
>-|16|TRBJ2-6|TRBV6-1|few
CASSERGGSGANVLTF
TGTGCCAGCAGTGAGCGAGGGGGGTCTGGGGCCAACGTCCTGACTTTC